This T cell receptor beta chain was captured by sequencing in a study of cytomegalovirus exposure and HLA in healthy donors. About the study: Earlier results showed 90 million to 120 million unique TCR beta sequences derived from around 170 million T cells. General study points: Diagnosis of cytomegalovirus status made by the classifier reportedly showed high specificity and sensitivity. TCR association rates varied by HLA locus in a later analysis, with DRB1 highest and HLA-C lowest. Productive rates of about 87% or about 30% were seen for most TCR beta V segments in an earlier analysis.

60 Vbeta and 13 Jbeta primers were used in PCR. Sequenced by immunoSEQ multiplex PCR; TCRdb stores in-frame clones only, minus some. Of fewer than 250,000 clones listed, nearly 80% are singletons. Germline V lookup: CDR1 MNHNY, CDR2 SVGAGI (reference sequence). Trimming took off 6 bases at V and 2 bases at J, with 7 bases between the two ends. This CDR3 spans 12 amino acids. Points on this clone: The antigen is undetermined.

The rearrangement links TRBV6-6 to TRBJ1-2; D is unclear. The sequenced sample was PBMCs. This receptor was identified in a male donor in good health and CMV-seronegative. CDR3 coding DNA: TGTGCCAGCAGAAGGGAGAACTATGGCTACACCTTC. This sequence encodes CASRRENYGYTF.